This T cell receptor beta chain was observed in a study of response to subunit inactivated influenza vaccine. In this sample, this clonotype turned up a few times. MiXCR, run by TCRdb on the RT-PCR reads, gives a single entry per CDR3 protein. Here the sample spans more than 550,000 distinct CDR3 sequences, over 9% being singletons. This CDR3 comprises 15 residues. Trimming took off 3 bases at V and 1 base at J, with 12 bases between the two ends. Germline loops: CDR1 SGHRS, CDR2 YFSETQ. These same records also appear under a second study, on T cells expressing NK-cell markers. This second report adds: For TCR beta, cDNA was produced by 5'RACE template switching with UMIs. Sorted CD3+CD56+NKG2C+, CD3+CD56+NKG2C- and CD3+CD56-NKG2C+ T cells supplied TCR beta repertoires. In the group of eight sequenced donors, seven were HCMV-seropositive and one was seronegative. The contribution of dominant NKG2C+ clonotypes to CD8+ T cells in about 6 donors was roughly 1.0-7.5%. For a handful of donors, these clonotypes were likewise the leading ones in the CD3+CD56-NKG2C+ fraction.

The sequence came from a man between 45 and 60 years old who received an inactivated influenza vaccine. The sample was PBMCs from blood, taken on the day of vaccination. J is TRBJ2-3 and V is TRBV5-1, with no clear D. The CDR3 sequence is CASSSDGMGTDTQYF. For the CDR3, the DNA is TGCGCCAGCAGCTCGGACGGAATGGGCACAGATACGCAGTATTTT. Combining the CDR3 with reference TRBV5-1 and TRBJ2-3 gives the whole variable domain KAGVTQTPRYLIKTRGQQVTLSCSPISGHRSVSWYQQTPGQGLQFLFEYFSETQRNKGNFPGRFSGRQFSNSRSEMNVSTLELGDSALYLCASSSDGMGTDTQYFGPGTRLTVL.